The next 23 T cell receptor beta chains were all read from a single sample in a study of blood T cell repertoires in COVID-19. Measured with immunoSEQ multiplex PCR; TCRdb has only the in-frame clones, and not every one. The sample carries about 280,000 clones, nearly 90% recorded once. The specimen sequenced was PBMCs or T cells enriched from blood (not recorded which). The receptors were gathered from a woman between 18 and 30 years old with acute COVID-19.

The J gene is TRBJ2-7, the V gene TRBV27; a weak D match, TRBD1 (5 bases). The CDR3 loop spans 15 amino acids. The V and J ends lost 7 bases and 0 bases respectively, with 16 bases between them. Germline assignment: CDR1 MNHEY and CDR2 SMNVEV (reference sequence). The CDR3 region is CASKPAPGPSYEQYF. CDR3 in DNA: TGTGCCAGCAAACCAGCCCCAGGGCCCTCCTACGAGCAGTACTTC.

This sequence joins TRBV7-3 and TRBJ2-7; 11 bases map to TRBD2. CDR1 SGHTA and CDR2 FQGTGA come from the germline V gene. The J segment lost 3 bases and the V segment lost 5 bases, leaving 12 bases of the junction unmatched. This CDR3 is built from 17 residues. DNA of the CDR3: TGTGCCAGCAGCCACTCGCGGGCGGGACTAGCGGTCTACGAGCAGTACTTC. Its translation is CASSHSRAGLAVYEQYF.

The chain employs TRBV4-2 and TRBJ2-1, with D unclear. This CDR3 is 15 amino acids long. V lost 0 bases and J lost 8, with 14 bases in between. The V gene's germline CDR1 is LGHNA and CDR2 YNFKEQ. The CDR3 nucleotides are TGTGCCAGCAGCCAAGATTTGAGGTTTCGGGATGAGCAGTTCTTC. Protein sequence: CASSQDLRFRDEQFF.

The V and J genes are TRBV6-5 and TRBJ1-5; 8 bases line up with TRBD1. Looked up from germline, CDR1 is MNHEY and CDR2 is SVGAGI. This CDR3 has 15 residues. Unmatched junction bases numbered 6, after V lost 5 bases and J lost 3 bases. The CDR3 reads CASSPDRAYNQPQHF. The CDR3 DNA follows: TGTGCCAGCAGTCCGGACAGGGCTTACAATCAGCCCCAGCATTTT.

The J gene is TRBJ2-7, the V gene TRBV14; no reliable D call. Germline assignment: CDR1 SGHDN and CDR2 FVKESK. This CDR3 contains 13 residues. The V and J ends lost 0 bases and 3 bases respectively, with 6 bases between them. The CDR3 loop reads CASSQDLGYEQYF. The CDR3 coding sequence is TGTGCCAGCAGCCAAGATCTAGGCTACGAGCAGTACTTC.

The chain carries TRBV5-1 and TRBJ2-5; D is unclear. Looked up from germline, CDR1 is SGHRS and CDR2 is YFSETQ. This CDR3 contains 15 residues. V was cut by 1 base and J by 5 bases, with 15 bases left in between. In nucleotides, the CDR3 is TGCGCCAGCAGCTTGTCCGGTCTGGGCTTTGAGACCCAGTACTTC. It encodes CASSLSGLGFETQYF.

This chain uses TRBV27 with TRBJ1-5, with a possible D match to TRBD1 (6 bases). Trimming took off 4 bases at V and 5 bases at J, with 18 bases between the two ends. The CDR3 totals 16 residues. Germline V gene data show CDR1 as MNHEY and CDR2 as SMNVEV (reference sequence). In DNA, the CDR3 is TGTGCCAGCAGTTCATGGGACACGCTTGGGGATCAGCCCCAGCATTTT. Amino acids: CASSSWDTLGDQPQHF.

The chain uses TRBV29-1 and TRBJ1-4; the match to TRBD1 covers 8 bases. Germline CDR1 SQVTM, CDR2 ANQGSEA. The CDR3 sequence is 13 residues long. The V and J ends lost 2 bases and 8 bases, in that order; junction bases with no gene match: 4. DNA of the CDR3: TGCAGCGTTGAACAGGGGGCTGGGGAAAAACTGTTTTTT. Its protein is CSVEQGAGEKLFF. The whole variable domain, filled in from reference TRBV29-1 and TRBJ1-4, reads SAVISQKPSRDICQRGTSLTIQCQVDSQVTMMFWYRQQPGQSLTLIATANQGSEATYESGFVIDKFPISRPNLTFSTLTVSNMSPEDSSIYLCSVEQGAGEKLFFGSGTQLSVL.

The V call is TRBV9, the J call TRBJ2-5; a possible D gene is TRBD1 (6 bases). From germline, CDR1 is SGDLS and CDR2 YYNGEE. The CDR3 spans 16 residues. The germline V and J ends were trimmed by 0 bases and 5 bases, with 17 bases remaining between them. CDR3 sequence: CASSVAAGDAWETQYF. CDR3 bases: TGTGCCAGCAGCGTAGCGGCAGGGGACGCATGGGAGACCCAGTACTTC.

V and J are TRBV29-1 and TRBJ1-1, with 9 bases matching TRBD1. J was trimmed by 1 base and V by 7 bases; bases with no gene match: 10. The CDR3 is 15 residues long. The germline V gene encodes CDR1 SQVTM and CDR2 ANQGSEA. The CDR3: CSGVRTGEPNTEAFF. CDR3 nucleotides: TGCAGCGGAGTGCGGACAGGGGAACCGAACACTGAAGCTTTCTTT.

The chain carries TRBV4-2 and TRBJ2-3; TRBD2 matches at 12 bases. CDR3 length equals 17 residues. Trimming took 3 bases from V and 0 from J; bases not matched to a gene: 4. Germline V gene data show CDR1 as LGHNA and CDR2 as YNFKEQ. The CDR3, as DNA: TGTGCCAGCAGCCAGCACGGGACTAGCGGGAGCACAGATACGCAGTATTTT. Translation gives CASSQHGTSGSTDTQYF.

In this sample, this clone turned up a few times. V usage is TRBV7-8 and J usage is TRBJ2-5; 9 nucleotides line up with TRBD2. This CDR3 spans 17 amino acids. V lost 1 base and J lost 6; bases outside the gene matches: 12. Per the germline V gene, CDR1 is SGHVS and CDR2 is FQNEAQ. The CDR3 reads CASSLESSGRIGKTQYF. Written as DNA, the CDR3 is TGTGCCAGCAGCTTAGAGAGTAGCGGGAGAATAGGAAAGACCCAGTACTTC.

This clone was seen only a few times. V and J are TRBV14 and TRBJ2-7, with 9 bases that match TRBD2. The CDR3 is 16 residues long. The germline V gene encodes CDR1 SGHDN and CDR2 FVKESK. The J segment lost 0 bases and the V segment lost 1 base, leaving 4 bases of the junction unmatched. CDR3 DNA sequence: TGTGCCAGCAGCCAAGTAGCGGGAGCCCTCTCCTACGAGCAGTACTTC. It codes for CASSQVAGALSYEQYF.

In its sample, this clone was seen a few times. V is TRBV19 and J is TRBJ1-5; 8 bases fit TRBD1. Germline assignment: CDR1 LNHDA and CDR2 SQIVND (reference sequence). The V gene end was trimmed by 9 bases and the J gene end by 0 bases; junction bases not matched to a gene: 10. CDR3 size: 16 residues. The CDR3 sequence is CASQGQGPISNQPQHF. CDR3 nucleotides: TGTGCCAGCCAAGGACAGGGTCCGATTAGCAATCAGCCCCAGCATTTT.

The J gene is TRBJ2-7, the V gene TRBV4-3; TRBD1 matches 7 bases. CDR3 length: 15 amino acids. The germline V gene encodes CDR1 LGHNA and CDR2 YSLEER. V trimming: 1 base; J trimming: 2 bases; junction bases outside the gene matches: 5. The CDR3, as DNA: TGCGCCAGCAGCCAAGGCCCGGGACAGACCTACGAGCAGTACTTC. The encoded protein is CASSQGPGQTYEQYF.

The chain uses TRBV4-3 and TRBJ2-7; 9 positions match TRBD2. Trimming at V came to 0 bases and at J to 3 bases, leaving 6 bases not matched to a gene. From germline, CDR1 is LGHNA and CDR2 YSLEER. The CDR3 covers 16 residues. As DNA, the CDR3 is TGCGCCAGCAGCCAAGATCAAGCGGGAGGTTACTACGAGCAGTACTTC. Translating it yields CASSQDQAGGYYEQYF.

The chain couples TRBV18 to TRBJ2-5; 9 bases are shared with TRBD1. This CDR3 region has 15 residues. Germline loops: CDR1 KGHSH, CDR2 LQKENI. J lost 3 bases, V lost 3 bases, and 5 bases had no gene match. The CDR3 region is CASSPVGTGKETQYF. The CDR3 bases are TGTGCCAGCTCACCCGTCGGGACAGGGAAAGAGACCCAGTACTTC.

This chain uses TRBV4-2 with TRBJ1-4, with TRBD1 as a possible D gene (6 bases). The CDR3 covers 15 residues. Trimming pared 3 bases from V and 5 bases from J, leaving 13 bases between. Looked up from germline, CDR1 is LGHNA and CDR2 is YNFKEQ. CDR3 region: CASSQQGWANEKLFF. For the CDR3, the DNA is TGTGCCAGCAGCCAGCAGGGGTGGGCGAATGAAAAACTGTTTTTT.

The chain is built from TRBV18 and TRBJ2-1; D might be TRBD2 (6 bases). The CDR3 runs to 13 residues. V lost 2 bases, J lost 10 bases, and 12 bases lay in between. CDR1 KGHSH and CDR2 LQKENI come from the germline V gene. CDR3 sequence reads: CASSPTSQVEQFF. CDR3 sequence (DNA): TGTGCCAGCTCACCAACTAGCCAGGTGGAGCAGTTCTTC.

CDR3 in DNA: TGTGCCAGCAGCCAGGGACTAGCGGGAGGCTCTGGTAATGAGCAGTTCTTC. As protein: CASSQGLAGGSGNEQFF. The chain combines TRBV3-1 (or the pseudogene TRBV3-2) with TRBJ2-1, with TRBD2 identical over 15 bases. Germline CDR1 reads LGHDT; CDR2 reads YNNKEL (reference sequence). The CDR3 runs to 17 residues. The J segment lost 7 bases and the V segment lost 3 bases, leaving 7 bases of the junction unmatched.

This rearrangement joins TRBV29-1 to TRBJ1-3; no reliable D call. V lost 7 bases, J lost 0 bases, and 7 bases lay in between. Germline loops: CDR1 SQVTM, CDR2 ANQGSEA. This CDR3 region has 12 residues. The CDR3 bases are TGCAGCGCCCAGGTCTCTGGAAACACCATATATTTT. Its translation: CSAQVSGNTIYF.

J is TRBJ1-6 and V is TRBV28, with no clear D. Germline V gene sequence: CDR1 MDHEN, CDR2 SYDVKM. This CDR3 has 15 residues. V was shortened by 6 bases and J by 7 bases, with 16 bases between the two germline ends. The CDR3 DNA sequence: TGTGCCAGCAGCCCTGCCTTGACGAGGAATTCACCCCTCCACTTT. Its protein is CASSPALTRNSPLHF.

This chain uses TRBV12-3 or TRBV12-4 with TRBJ2-7; D uncertain. The CDR3 consists of 13 residues. Deletions cut 5 bases from V and 1 base from J, with 9 bases between. CDR3 protein: CASSNRDSYEQYF. For the CDR3, the DNA is TGTGCCAGCAGTAACAGAGATTCCTACGAGCAGTACTTC.